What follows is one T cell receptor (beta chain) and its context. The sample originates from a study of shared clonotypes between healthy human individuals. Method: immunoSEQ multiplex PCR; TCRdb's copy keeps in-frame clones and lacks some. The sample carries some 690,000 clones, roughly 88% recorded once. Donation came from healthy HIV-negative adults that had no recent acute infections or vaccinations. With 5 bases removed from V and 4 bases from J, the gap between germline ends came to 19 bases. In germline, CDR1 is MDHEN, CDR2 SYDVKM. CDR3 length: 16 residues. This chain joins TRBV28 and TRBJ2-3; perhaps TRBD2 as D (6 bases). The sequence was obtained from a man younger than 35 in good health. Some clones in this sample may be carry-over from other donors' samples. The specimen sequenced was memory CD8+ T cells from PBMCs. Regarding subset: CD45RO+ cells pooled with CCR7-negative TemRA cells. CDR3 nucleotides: TGTGCCAGCAGTACGCCCCTGGCTAGCGAAGCAGATACGCAGTATTTT. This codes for CASSTPLASEADTQYF.